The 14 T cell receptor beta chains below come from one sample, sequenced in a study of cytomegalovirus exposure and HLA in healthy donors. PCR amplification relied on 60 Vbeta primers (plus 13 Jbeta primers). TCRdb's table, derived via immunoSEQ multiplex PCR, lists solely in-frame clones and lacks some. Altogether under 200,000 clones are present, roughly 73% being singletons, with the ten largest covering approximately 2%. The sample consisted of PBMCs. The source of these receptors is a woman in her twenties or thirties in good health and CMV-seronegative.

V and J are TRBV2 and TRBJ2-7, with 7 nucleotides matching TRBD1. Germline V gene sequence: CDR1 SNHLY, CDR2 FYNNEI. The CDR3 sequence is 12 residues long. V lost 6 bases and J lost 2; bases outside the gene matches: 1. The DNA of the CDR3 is TGTGCCAGCAGGGGACAGACCTACGAGCAGTACTTC. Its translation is CASRGQTYEQYF.

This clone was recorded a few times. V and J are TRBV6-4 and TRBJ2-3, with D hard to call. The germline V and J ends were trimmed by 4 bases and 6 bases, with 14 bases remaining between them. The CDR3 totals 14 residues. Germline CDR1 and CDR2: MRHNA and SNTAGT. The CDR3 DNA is TGTGCCAGCAGTGCCTCCGCCGCCGGGGATACGCAGTATTTT. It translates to CASSASAAGDTQYF.

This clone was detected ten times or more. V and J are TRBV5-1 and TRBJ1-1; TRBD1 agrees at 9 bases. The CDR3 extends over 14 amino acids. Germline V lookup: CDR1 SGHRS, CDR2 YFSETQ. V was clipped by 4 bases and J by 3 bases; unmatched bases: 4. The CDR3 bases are TGCGCCAGCAGCCCGGGGGACAGGGACACTGAAGCTTTCTTT. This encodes CASSPGDRDTEAFF. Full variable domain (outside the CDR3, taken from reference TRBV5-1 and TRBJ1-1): KAGVTQTPRYLIKTRGQQVTLSCSPISGHRSVSWYQQTPGQGLQFLFEYFSETQRNKGNFPGRFSGRQFSNSRSEMNVSTLELGDSALYLCASSPGDRDTEAFFGQGTRLTVV.

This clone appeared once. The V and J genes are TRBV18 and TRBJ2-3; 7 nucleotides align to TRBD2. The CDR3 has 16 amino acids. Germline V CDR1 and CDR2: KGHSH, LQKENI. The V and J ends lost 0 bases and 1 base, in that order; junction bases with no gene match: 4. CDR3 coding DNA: TGTGCCAGCTCACCACCTGGGCTAGCGGGCACAGATACGCAGTATTTT. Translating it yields CASSPPGLAGTDTQYF.

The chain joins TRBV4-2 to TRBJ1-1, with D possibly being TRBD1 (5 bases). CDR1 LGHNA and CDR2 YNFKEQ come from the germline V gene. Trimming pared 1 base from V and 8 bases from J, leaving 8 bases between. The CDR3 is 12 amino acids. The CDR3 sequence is CASSQGDREAFF. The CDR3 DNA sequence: TGTGCCAGCAGCCAAGGAGACAGAGAAGCTTTCTTT.

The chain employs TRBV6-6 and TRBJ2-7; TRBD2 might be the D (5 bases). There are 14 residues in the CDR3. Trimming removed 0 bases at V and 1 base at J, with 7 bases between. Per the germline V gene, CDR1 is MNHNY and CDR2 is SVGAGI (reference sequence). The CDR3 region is CASSYSEDSYEQYF. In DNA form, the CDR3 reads TGTGCCAGCAGTTACTCGGAGGATTCCTACGAGCAGTACTTC.

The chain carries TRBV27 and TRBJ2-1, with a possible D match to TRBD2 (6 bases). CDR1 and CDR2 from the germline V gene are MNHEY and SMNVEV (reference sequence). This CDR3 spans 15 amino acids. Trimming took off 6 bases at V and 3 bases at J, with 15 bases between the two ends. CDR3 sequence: CASSRGRPNYNEQFF. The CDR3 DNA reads TGTGCCAGCAGCCGGGGGAGGCCCAACTACAATGAGCAGTTCTTC.

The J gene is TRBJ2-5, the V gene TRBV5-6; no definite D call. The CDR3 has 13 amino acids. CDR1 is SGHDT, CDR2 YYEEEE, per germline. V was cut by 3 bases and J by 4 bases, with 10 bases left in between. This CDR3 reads CASSSPERETQYF. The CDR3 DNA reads TGTGCCAGCAGCTCTCCTGAGAGAGAGACCCAGTACTTC.

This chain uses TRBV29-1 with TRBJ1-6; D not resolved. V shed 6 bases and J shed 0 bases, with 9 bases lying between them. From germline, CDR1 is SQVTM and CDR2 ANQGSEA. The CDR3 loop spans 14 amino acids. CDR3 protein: CSVRESSYNSPLHF. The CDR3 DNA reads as TGCAGCGTAAGAGAGTCCTCCTATAATTCACCCCTCCACTTT.

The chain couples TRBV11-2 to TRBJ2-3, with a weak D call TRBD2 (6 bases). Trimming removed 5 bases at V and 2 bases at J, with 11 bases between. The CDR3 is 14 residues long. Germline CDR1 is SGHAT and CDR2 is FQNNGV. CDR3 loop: CASSASGPTDTQYF. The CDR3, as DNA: TGTGCCAGCAGCGCAAGCGGGCCCACAGATACGCAGTATTTT.

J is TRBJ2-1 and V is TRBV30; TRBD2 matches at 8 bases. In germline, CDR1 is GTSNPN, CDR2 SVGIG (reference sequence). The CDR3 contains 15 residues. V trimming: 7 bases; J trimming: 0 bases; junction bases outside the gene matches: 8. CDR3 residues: CALTSGVGSYNEQFF. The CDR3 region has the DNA TGTGCCTTAACTAGCGGAGTGGGCTCCTACAATGAGCAGTTCTTC.

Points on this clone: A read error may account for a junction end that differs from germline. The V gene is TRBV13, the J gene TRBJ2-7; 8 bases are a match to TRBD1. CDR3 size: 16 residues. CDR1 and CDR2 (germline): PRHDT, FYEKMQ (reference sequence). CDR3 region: CASSLGPLGQGYEQYF. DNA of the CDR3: TGTGCCAGCAGCCTAGGCCCCCTCGGACAGGGCTACGAGCAGTACTTC.

The DNA for the CDR3 is TGTGCCAGCAGCTCAACAGGGGTAGGGAATTCACCCCTCCACTTT. Translation: CASSSTGVGNSPLHF. This chain joins TRBV7-3 and TRBJ1-6; TRBD1 matches 7 bases. The CDR3 contains 15 residues. The V gene end was trimmed by 4 bases and the J gene end by 7 bases; junction bases not matched to a gene: 7. Germline V lookup: CDR1 SGHTA, CDR2 FQGTGA.

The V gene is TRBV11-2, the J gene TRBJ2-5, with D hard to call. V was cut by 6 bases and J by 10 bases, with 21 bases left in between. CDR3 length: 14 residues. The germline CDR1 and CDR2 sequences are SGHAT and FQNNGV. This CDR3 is CASSSLVTSRNQYF. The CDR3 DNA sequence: TGTGCCAGCAGTTCATTGGTGACTTCGAGGAACCAGTACTTC. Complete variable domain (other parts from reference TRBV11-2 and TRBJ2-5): EAGVAQSPRYKIIEKRQSVAFWCNPISGHATLYWYQQILGQGPKLLIQFQNNGVVDDSQLPKDRFSAERLKGVDSTLKIQPAKLEDSAVYLCASSSLVTSRNQYFGPGTRLLVL.